Included here is one T cell receptor (beta chain) sequence, with context. What it binds is unknown. Germline loops: CDR1 MNHNY, CDR2 SVGAGI (reference sequence). Between the trimmed V and J ends, which lost 2 bases and 3 bases, there was a span of 14 bases. There are 15 residues in the CDR3. Time point of the sample: sample taken at primary tumor resection. The input material, whole RNA from tumor, nontumor lung or frozen PBMC, was sequenced unsorted. There were around 72 donors, all of them untreated patients with early-stage non-small cell lung cancer. This sample was included in a study of spatial heterogeneity in lung cancer. Across the whole study: An average of more than ten raw reads was observed per unique TCR and UMI combination.

Individually, TCR cDNA molecules were each labelled with a unique molecular identifier. TCRdb called the 5' RACE reads again in MiXCR, with one record for every CDR3 protein. The sample carries over 90,000 distinct CDR3 sequences, around 10% recorded once. Study findings and constraints: Expanded tumor TCRs that were ubiquitous appeared in blood more at resection than follow-up.

The genes are TRBV6-6 and TRBJ2-7; D might be TRBD1 (5 bases). Sequencing used PBMCs, obtained at surgery. The sequence came from a male donor with early-stage non-small cell lung cancer. The CDR3 here is CASSYPDMAIYEQYF. The CDR3 DNA is TGTGCCAGCAGTTACCCGGACATGGCCATCTACGAGCAGTACTTC.